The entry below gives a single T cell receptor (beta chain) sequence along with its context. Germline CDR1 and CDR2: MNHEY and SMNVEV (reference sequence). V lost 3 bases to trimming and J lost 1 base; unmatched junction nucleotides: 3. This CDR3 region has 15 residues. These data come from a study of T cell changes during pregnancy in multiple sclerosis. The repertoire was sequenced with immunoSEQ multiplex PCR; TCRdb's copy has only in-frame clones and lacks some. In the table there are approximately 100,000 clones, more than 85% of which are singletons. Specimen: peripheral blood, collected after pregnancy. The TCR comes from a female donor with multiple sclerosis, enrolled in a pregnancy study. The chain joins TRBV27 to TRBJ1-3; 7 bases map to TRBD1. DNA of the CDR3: TGTGCCAGCAGTTTGACAGGGCATTCTGGAAACACCATATATTTT. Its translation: CASSLTGHSGNTIYF.